This TCR beta chain was recovered during a study of blood T cell repertoires in COVID-19. About the research overall: Acute and convalescent COVID-19 samples came from the United States, Italy and Spain. The analysed material was cDNA or gDNA that came from T cells, B-cell-depleted T cells, or PBMCs.

Patients in Seattle were enrolled during active infection, then followed longitudinally. Germline V gene data show CDR1 as MNHEY and CDR2 as SVGAGI. Trimming shortened V by 7 bases and J by 0 bases, and 14 bases separated the two germline ends. The length of the CDR3 is 15 residues. This clone has more than one count but fewer than ten. In the authors' workflow: Reference gene primer amplification gave nucleated cell count estimates. The method was immunoSEQ multiplex PCR; TCRdb's version includes in-frame clones alone and lacks a portion of them. The DNA was the basis for D and trimming; V, J and clone size are from that table. This sample has about 440,000 clones, with about 91% found just once.

Sequenced material: peripheral blood. This clonotype was sampled from a woman aged 45-65 years with COVID-19, enrolled during active disease. The chain combines TRBV6-5 with TRBJ2-3, with D possibly matching TRBD1 (7 bases). CDR3 sequence: CASNPTGRSTDTQYF. The CDR3 nucleotides read TGTGCCAGCAACCCGACAGGGAGGAGCACAGATACGCAGTATTTT.